A single sample gave rise to the 21 T cell receptor beta chains below, sequenced in a study of blood T cell repertoires in COVID-19. This table comes from immunoSEQ multiplex PCR, and its TCRdb copy is limited to in-frame clones, with some not included. The data contain a few hundred thousand clones, 90% of them singletons. Sequenced material: peripheral blood. The receptors here all came from a woman aged 60 to 75 with COVID-19, enrolled during active disease.

The gene calls are TRBV7-9 and TRBJ1-1; weak D call: TRBD1 (5 bases). The germline V and J ends were trimmed by 1 base and 1 base, with 10 bases remaining between them. Per germline, CDR1 SEHNR and CDR2 FQNEAQ (reference sequence). The CDR3 contains 15 residues. In nucleotides, the CDR3 is TGTGCCAGCAGCTTAGAGGGGCAGGGGAACACTGAAGCTTTCTTT. Encoded protein: CASSLEGQGNTEAFF.

This chain links TRBV7-2 with TRBJ2-7; 10 nucleotides line up with TRBD2. Per germline, CDR1 SGHTA and CDR2 FQGNSA. The CDR3 extends over 14 amino acids. V lost 7 bases and J lost 1; bases outside the gene matches: 4. The CDR3 region is CASTRTSGSYEQYF. For the CDR3, the DNA is TGTGCCAGCACCCGGACTAGCGGATCCTACGAGCAGTACTTC.

The rearrangement uses TRBV5-1 and TRBJ1-2; the D gene is possibly TRBD1 (5 bases). The V and J ends lost 1 base and 6 bases respectively, with 7 bases between them. The CDR3 consists of 12 residues. The germline V gene encodes CDR1 SGHRS and CDR2 YFSETQ. CDR3 DNA: TGCGCCAGCAGCTTGTTAGGGGATGGCTACACCTTC. Amino acids: CASSLLGDGYTF.

This clone occurred once. The chain combines TRBV25-1 with TRBJ1-3; no reliable D call. There are 14 residues in the CDR3. From germline, CDR1 is MGHDK and CDR2 SYGVNS. Trimming pared 1 base from V and 0 bases from J, leaving 4 bases between. Here the CDR3 reads CASSEFGSGNTIYF. The DNA for the CDR3 is TGTGCCAGCAGTGAATTCGGCTCTGGAAACACCATATATTTT. The full variable domain, with the rest looked up from reference TRBV25-1 and TRBJ1-3, is EADIYQTPRYLVIGTGKKITLECSQTMGHDKMYWYQQDPGMELHLIHYSYGVNSTEKGDLSSESTVSRIRTEHFPLTLESARPSHTSQYLCASSEFGSGNTIYFGEGSWLTVV.

This chain connects TRBV10-2 to TRBJ2-1; TRBD2 agrees at 9 bases. The CDR3 has 15 amino acids. The germline gives CDR1 WSHSY, CDR2 SAAADI. V dropped 7 bases and J dropped 6; count of bases not matched to a gene: 10. The DNA of the CDR3 is TGCGCCAGCAAGTCCGGCGGGGGGGCCGCCAATGAGCAGTTCTTC. This sequence encodes CASKSGGGAANEQFF.

V gene TRBV6-2 or TRBV6-3 combines with J gene TRBJ1-2; D remains ambiguous. The CDR3 runs 14 residues. Germline CDR1 and CDR2: MNHEY and SVGEGT. With 2 bases removed from V and 4 bases from J, the gap between germline ends came to 11 bases. DNA of the CDR3: TGTGCCAGCAGTTACGCGCTCGGGATCTATGGCTACACCTTC. Protein sequence: CASSYALGIYGYTF.

The V call is TRBV7-3, the J call TRBJ2-1; tentative D call: TRBD2 (6 bases). This CDR3 comprises 18 residues. CDR1 and CDR2 from the germline V gene are SGHTA and FQGTGA. Trimming removed 5 bases at V and 5 bases at J, with 25 bases between. This CDR3 is CASSLNRIAERIHNEQFF. The CDR3, as DNA: TGTGCCAGCAGCCTCAATCGGATAGCGGAACGGATTCACAATGAGCAGTTCTTC.

This clone was picked up one time. The chain carries TRBV19 and TRBJ2-7; maybe TRBD1 (6 bases). Per germline, CDR1 LNHDA and CDR2 SQIVND (reference sequence). V lost 11 bases and J lost 6, with 14 bases in between. CDR3 length equals 11 residues. The CDR3 nucleotides are TGTGCCTCTAGACAGGCAGGCGAGCAGTACTTC. It encodes CASRQAGEQYF.

The table lists this clone with a count of one. The chain joins TRBV4-1 to TRBJ1-1; possibly TRBD1 for D (6 bases). This CDR3 spans 15 amino acids. The V end lost 0 bases, the J end lost 6 bases, and 14 bases lay between the germline ends. Germline V gene sequence: CDR1 MGHRA, CDR2 YSYEKL. The CDR3 nucleotides are TGCGCCAGCAGCCAAGAAGCTACAGGGACCGCTGAAGCTTTCTTT. Its protein product is CASSQEATGTAEAFF.

This clone was seen only a few times. The CDR3 nucleotides are TGTGCCAGCAGCCCCATCCCTGGCCAGGCCTACGAGCAGTACTTC. Translation: CASSPIPGQAYEQYF. This rearrangement joins TRBV4-2 to TRBJ2-7; D remains ambiguous. Trimming pared 4 bases from V and 2 bases from J, leaving 15 bases between. CDR3 length equals 15 residues. The germline gives CDR1 LGHNA, CDR2 YNFKEQ.

The rearrangement joins TRBV11-3 to TRBJ2-7; 10 nucleotides align to TRBD1. With V trimmed by 5 bases and J by 8 bases, 9 bases remained unmatched. From germline, CDR1 is SGHNT and CDR2 YENEEA. This CDR3 is 14 amino acids long. CDR3 coding DNA: TGTGCCAGCAGCCAACGCCAGGGACAGGGGCAGCAGTACTTC. Amino acid sequence: CASSQRQGQGQQYF.

This clone was observed a handful of times. As DNA, the CDR3 is TGTGCCAGCAGTCGGACCGGGACACTTAGCAATCAGCCCCAGCATTTT. Translating it yields CASSRTGTLSNQPQHF. The chain combines TRBV6-2 or TRBV6-3 with TRBJ1-5, with a possible D match to TRBD1 (6 bases). This CDR3 comprises 16 residues. From germline, CDR1 is MNHEY and CDR2 SVGEGT. V was trimmed by 5 bases and J by 0 bases, leaving 14 bases between them.

The rearrangement joins TRBV20-1 to TRBJ1-1; 10 bases are shared with TRBD1. The CDR3 length is 15 residues. Germline loops: CDR1 DFQATT, CDR2 SNEGSKA (reference sequence). The junction had 9 bases not matched to a gene; V was cut back by 3 bases and J by 5 bases. The CDR3 region is CSASKTGGKGTEAFF. In DNA, the CDR3 is TGCAGTGCTAGTAAGACAGGGGGCAAGGGGACTGAAGCTTTCTTT.

This clone has only a few counts. J is TRBJ1-2 and V is TRBV7-9, with D perhaps matching TRBD1 (5 bases). V shed 1 base and J shed 4 bases, with 22 bases lying between them. This CDR3 contains 18 residues. From germline, CDR1 is SEHNR and CDR2 FQNEAQ (reference sequence). For the CDR3, the DNA is TGTGCCAGCAGCTTAGTTCTTCTTCGGCAGGGAAGGAGCTATGGCTACACCTTC. Amino acids: CASSLVLLRQGRSYGYTF.

The CDR3 DNA sequence: TGTGCCAGCAGACCACAGGTCATGAACACTGAAGCTTTCTTT. This gives the protein CASRPQVMNTEAFF. V gene TRBV2 combines with J gene TRBJ1-1; TRBD1 is a possible D gene (5 bases). The CDR3 length is 14 residues. Germline CDR1 SNHLY, CDR2 FYNNEI. V was trimmed by 6 bases and J by 0 bases, leaving 11 bases between them.

The genes are TRBV6-5 and TRBJ1-2; no clear D. In germline, CDR1 is MNHEY, CDR2 SVGAGI. There are 12 residues in the CDR3. V was cut by 6 bases and J by 9 bases, with 14 bases left in between. CDR3: CASRSTQASYTF. The CDR3 nucleotides are TGTGCCAGCAGGTCGACCCAGGCGAGCTACACCTTC.

This chain connects TRBV6-2 or TRBV6-3 to TRBJ2-1, with 8 bases lining up with TRBD2. Germline CDR1 MNHEY, CDR2 SVGEGT. This CDR3 region has 16 residues. The J segment lost 7 bases and the V segment lost 3 bases, leaving 11 bases of the junction unmatched. The CDR3 is CASSYDIERGRNEQFF. The CDR3 DNA follows: TGTGCCAGCAGTTATGATATCGAGCGGGGGAGGAATGAGCAGTTCTTC.

This chain connects TRBV5-4 to TRBJ1-1; the match to TRBD1 covers 8 bases. Trimming at V came to 0 bases and at J to 5 bases, leaving 6 bases not matched to a gene. The CDR3 sequence is 15 residues long. Germline CDR1 reads SGHNT; CDR2 reads YYREEE (reference sequence). This CDR3 is CASSLATGAGTEAFF. CDR3 DNA: TGTGCCAGCAGCTTGGCGACAGGGGCGGGTACTGAAGCTTTCTTT. Variable domain in full (rest from reference TRBV5-4 and TRBJ1-1): ETGVTQSPTHLIKTRGQQVTLRCSSQSGHNTVSWYQQALGQGPQFIFQYYREEENGRGNFPPRFSGLQFPNYSSELNVNALELDDSALYLCASSLATGAGTEAFFGQGTRLTVV.

V gene TRBV5-1 combines with J gene TRBJ1-2, with 9 bases aligning to TRBD1. The CDR3 has 14 residues. Germline CDR1 is SGHRS and CDR2 is YFSETQ. V gave up 4 bases and J gave up 8 bases; unmatched junction bases: 9. The CDR3 loop is CASSQVQGADGYTF. The CDR3 coding sequence is TGCGCCAGCAGCCAAGTACAGGGGGCGGACGGCTACACCTTC. Together with reference TRBV5-1 and TRBJ1-2, the CDR3 gives the full variable domain: KAGVTQTPRYLIKTRGQQVTLSCSPISGHRSVSWYQQTPGQGLQFLFEYFSETQRNKGNFPGRFSGRQFSNSRSEMNVSTLELGDSALYLCASSQVQGADGYTFGSGTRLTVV.

This chain links TRBV7-8 with TRBJ1-2, with 8 bases lining up with TRBD1. This CDR3 spans 15 amino acids. V shed 5 bases, J shed 5 bases, and the junction held 10 bases outside the gene matches. Per germline, CDR1 SGHVS and CDR2 FQNEAQ. CDR3 coding DNA: TGTGCCAGCAGCAAATCAGGGGGCGCGGGGTATGGCTACACCTTC. Amino acid sequence: CASSKSGGAGYGYTF. The whole variable domain, remainder taken from reference TRBV7-8 and TRBJ1-2, is GAGVSQSPRYKVAKRGQDVALRCDPISGHVSLFWYQQALGQGPEFLTYFQNEAQLDKSGLPSDRFFAERPEGSVSTLKIQRTQQEDSAVYLCASSKSGGAGYGYTFGSGTRLTVV.

CDR3 coding DNA: TGTGCCAGCAGAAGCCCGGGACAGGGAAACTATGGCTACACCTTC. Protein: CASRSPGQGNYGYTF. This rearrangement joins TRBV6-5 to TRBJ1-2, with TRBD1 matching over 9 bases. CDR1 and CDR2 (germline): MNHEY, SVGAGI. Germline trimming cut 6 bases from V and 2 bases from J; bases unmatched to any gene: 7. The CDR3 contains 15 residues.